This T cell receptor (beta chain) was retrieved from a study of T cell changes during pregnancy in multiple sclerosis. The method was immunoSEQ multiplex PCR; TCRdb's version includes in-frame clones alone and lacks a portion of them. The sample shows roughly 40,000 clones, more than 80% of them seen only once. CDR1 SGHRS and CDR2 YFSETQ come from the germline V gene. Trimming removed 1 base from V and 5 bases from J, with 19 bases in between. The CDR3 is made up of 16 amino acids. This chain links TRBV5-1 with TRBJ2-7; a possible D gene is TRBD1 (6 bases). The sequences come from CD4+ T cells from peripheral blood mononuclear cells, collected in the third trimester of pregnancy. This receptor was identified in a female donor with multiple sclerosis, enrolled in a pregnancy study. CDR3 protein: CASSLSGRGIINEQYF. The CDR3, as DNA: TGCGCCAGCAGCTTGAGTGGCAGGGGAATAATCAACGAGCAGTACTTC.